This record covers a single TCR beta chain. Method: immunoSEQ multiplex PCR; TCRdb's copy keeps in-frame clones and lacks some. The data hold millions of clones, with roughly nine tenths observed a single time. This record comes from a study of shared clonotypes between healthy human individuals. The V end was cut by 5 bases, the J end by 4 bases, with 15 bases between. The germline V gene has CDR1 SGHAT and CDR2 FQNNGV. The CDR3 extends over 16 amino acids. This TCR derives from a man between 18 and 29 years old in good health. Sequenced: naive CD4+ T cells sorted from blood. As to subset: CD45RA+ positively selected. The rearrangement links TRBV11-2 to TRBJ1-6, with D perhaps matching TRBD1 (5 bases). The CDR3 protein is CASSPDSEFYNSPLHF. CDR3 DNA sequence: TGTGCCAGCAGCCCCGACAGCGAATTTTATAATTCACCCCTCCACTTT. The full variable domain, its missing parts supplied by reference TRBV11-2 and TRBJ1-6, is EAGVAQSPRYKIIEKRQSVAFWCNPISGHATLYWYQQILGQGPKLLIQFQNNGVVDDSQLPKDRFSAERLKGVDSTLKIQPAKLEDSAVYLCASSPDSEFYNSPLHFGNGTRLTVT.